What follows are 20 T cell receptor beta chains derived from one specimen sequenced in a study of quantifying T cell responses using KT2 cells. Whole-study context: TCR alpha and beta constant-region primers primed reverse transcription of RNA.

The cDNA 3' end received a ligated oligonucleotide with a UMI. An equimolar mix of RC1.1 and RC1.2 primed the beta chain across TRBC1 and TRBC2. TCRdb called the UMI-ligation and nested PCR reads again in MiXCR, with one record for every CDR3 protein. The sample lists 31,000 or so distinct CDR3 sequences, 10% seen once, with about 9.5% in the top ten. Sequenced material: PBMCs spiked with cells of the T cell clone KT2. The source of these receptors is a human donor.

The gene calls are TRBV9 and TRBJ2-2; TRBD1 is a possible D gene (8 bases). CDR3 length: 16 residues. The V gene lost 4 bases and the J gene lost 6 bases, with 19 bases spanning the gap. Germline-derived CDR1 and CDR2 are SGDLS and YYNGEE. CDR3 in DNA: TGTGCCAGCAGCCAGGGGGCGGGGGTAACGGCCGGGGAGCTGTTTTTT. Encoded protein: CASSQGAGVTAGELFF.

There are a few counts of this clonotype. The chain joins TRBV12-3 or TRBV12-4 to TRBJ1-6; D is unclear. Trimming removed 5 bases from V and 8 bases from J, with 19 bases in between. This CDR3 has 16 amino acids. The CDR3: CASSPYWEVGDSPLHF. Written as DNA, the CDR3 is TGTGCCAGCAGTCCCTACTGGGAGGTAGGAGATTCACCCCTCCACTTT.

This clonotype has a count of ten or more. CDR3 DNA: TGTGCCAGCAGTTACCCTGTAGGGCTAGAGCCTTACGAGCAGTACTTC. It is translated as CASSYPVGLEPYEQYF. The gene calls are TRBV6-2 or TRBV6-3 and TRBJ2-7; unclear D gene. Germline V gives CDR1 MNHEY, CDR2 SVGEGT. V was pared by 2 bases and J by 4 bases, with 18 bases between. There are 16 residues in the CDR3.

This clonotype appeared many times. The rearrangement uses TRBV29-1 and TRBJ1-1, with D uncertain. CDR1 SQVTM and CDR2 ANQGSEA come from the germline V gene. Trimming removed 3 bases from V and 1 base from J, with 12 bases in between. This CDR3 region has 14 residues. For the CDR3, the DNA is TGCAGCGTTGATGTCGCAGGAACGAACACTGAAGCTTTCTTT. Its translation is CSVDVAGTNTEAFF.

The chain combines TRBV6-2 or TRBV6-3 with TRBJ1-1; D is uncertain. Trimming took 2 bases from V and 1 from J, leaving 8 bases between them. Germline CDR1 and CDR2: MNHEY and SVGEGT. The CDR3 is 14 amino acids. The CDR3 region is CASSYGQKNTEAFF. In nucleotides, the CDR3 is TGTGCCAGCAGTTACGGCCAGAAGAACACTGAAGCTTTCTTT.

The rearrangement joins TRBV25-1 to TRBJ1-2; 7 positions agree with TRBD1. V lost 1 base and J lost 8; bases outside the gene matches: 19. Germline V gives CDR1 MGHDK, CDR2 SYGVNS. The CDR3 has 18 residues. CDR3 nucleotides: TGTGCCAGCAGTGAATTTTCTGGGACAGCCGTCGGAGTTCGGGGCTACACCTTC. Encoded protein: CASSEFSGTAVGVRGYTF.

This chain uses TRBV18 with TRBJ1-2, with D perhaps matching TRBD1 (5 bases). The ends were cut back, 3 bases at V and 0 bases at J, with 8 bases in the middle. The CDR3 extends over 14 amino acids. Germline values: CDR1 KGHSH, CDR2 LQKENI. CDR3 in DNA: TGTGCCAGCTCACCGGACATCACTAACTATGGCTACACCTTC. Residues: CASSPDITNYGYTF.

Many counts were recorded for this clonotype. The chain links TRBV7-2 to TRBJ2-2, with 13 bases identical to TRBD2. V trimming: 5 bases; J trimming: 6 bases; junction bases outside the gene matches: 6. Germline V lookup: CDR1 SGHTA, CDR2 FQGNSA. The CDR3 loop spans 16 amino acids. CDR3 amino acids: CASSTTSGRVAGELFF. Written as DNA, the CDR3 is TGTGCCAGCAGCACCACTAGCGGGAGGGTCGCCGGGGAGCTGTTTTTT. Variable domain in full (rest from reference TRBV7-2 and TRBJ2-2): GAGVSQSPSNKVTEKGKDVELRCDPISGHTALYWYRQSLGQGLEFLIYFQGNSAPDKSGLPSDRFSAERTGGSVSTLTIQRTQQEDSAVYLCASSTTSGRVAGELFFGEGSRLTVL.

V usage is TRBV5-1 and J usage is TRBJ1-1, with 11 nucleotides matching TRBD1. The V gene end was trimmed by 1 base and the J gene end by 4 bases; junction bases not matched to a gene: 3. Germline CDR1 is SGHRS and CDR2 is YFSETQ. The length of the CDR3 is 15 residues. The CDR3 nucleotides are TGCGCCAGCAGCTTGTACGGGACAGGGGGCACTGAAGCTTTCTTT. As protein: CASSLYGTGGTEAFF. The variable domain in full, with the rest retrieved from reference TRBV5-1 and TRBJ1-1, is KAGVTQTPRYLIKTRGQQVTLSCSPISGHRSVSWYQQTPGQGLQFLFEYFSETQRNKGNFPGRFSGRQFSNSRSEMNVSTLELGDSALYLCASSLYGTGGTEAFFGQGTRLTVV.

Many counts were recorded for this clonotype. The chain joins TRBV20-1 to TRBJ1-5; weak D call: TRBD1 (6 bases). This CDR3 is built from 15 residues. Trimming took 0 bases from V and 4 from J, leaving 13 bases between them. Germline values: CDR1 DFQATT, CDR2 SNEGSKA (reference sequence). The CDR3 reads CSARDPGGLNQPQHF. As DNA, the CDR3 is TGCAGTGCTAGAGATCCCGGGGGGCTAAATCAGCCCCAGCATTTT.

This clonotype has a count of ten or more. This chain joins TRBV11-2 and TRBJ1-4; D call uncertain. The germline CDR1 and CDR2 sequences are SGHAT and FQNNGV. The V gene lost 5 bases and the J gene lost 5 bases, with 15 bases spanning the gap. The CDR3 covers 15 residues. DNA of the CDR3: TGTGCCAGCAGCCTCAAGACGACTAGGAATGAAAAACTGTTTTTT. Amino acid sequence: CASSLKTTRNEKLFF.

In its sample, this clonotype was seen a few times. This rearrangement joins TRBV7-3 to TRBJ2-1, with a weak D call TRBD2 (6 bases). The germline V gene has CDR1 SGHTA and CDR2 FQGTGA. CDR3 length equals 16 residues. The V end lost 5 bases, the J end lost 4 bases, and 18 bases lay between the germline ends. CDR3 region: CASSLLGGRRYNEQFF. The CDR3 DNA reads TGTGCCAGCAGCCTCCTTGGAGGGAGGAGATACAATGAGCAGTTCTTC.

The chain has TRBV19 and TRBJ2-1; D might be TRBD2 (5 bases). The germline gives CDR1 LNHDA, CDR2 SQIVND (reference sequence). V lost 3 bases and J 8 bases, leaving 17 bases between the germline ends. CDR3 size: 15 residues. The CDR3 region is CASSIFGGPTYEQFF. The CDR3 DNA reads as TGTGCCAGTAGTATTTTCGGAGGTCCGACCTATGAGCAGTTCTTC.

This clonotype occurred a few times. The gene calls are TRBV4-2 and TRBJ2-3; the match to TRBD2 covers 14 bases. Germline CDR1 and CDR2: LGHNA and YNFKEQ. V gave up 4 bases and J gave up 6 bases; unmatched junction bases: 9. The CDR3 covers 17 residues. This chain's CDR3 is CASSPKWTSGGQDTQYF. DNA for the CDR3: TGTGCCAGCAGCCCGAAATGGACTAGCGGGGGGCAGGATACGCAGTATTTT.

This clonotype came up a few times. This chain joins TRBV7-2 and TRBJ2-5; D is unresolved. The CDR3 sequence is 13 residues long. Trimming took off 1 base at V and 5 bases at J, with 8 bases between the two ends. Per germline, CDR1 SGHTA and CDR2 FQGNSA. CDR3 region: CASSLGTVETQYF. The CDR3 nucleotides read TGTGCCAGCAGCTTAGGCACTGTGGAGACCCAGTACTTC.

The sample holds many counts of this clonotype. V usage is TRBV7-9 and J usage is TRBJ1-5; unclear D gene. Germline V gene data show CDR1 as SEHNR and CDR2 as FQNEAQ (reference sequence). CDR3 length equals 13 residues. The V end was cut by 3 bases, the J end by 5 bases, with 8 bases between. The CDR3 sequence: CASSLEGYQPQHF. The CDR3 region has the DNA TGTGCCAGCAGCTTGGAAGGGTATCAGCCCCAGCATTTT.

This clonotype was observed a handful of times. The rearrangement joins TRBV27 to TRBJ2-7; 11 positions match TRBD2. The V gene end was trimmed by 5 bases and the J gene end by 0 bases; junction bases not matched to a gene: 9. The CDR3 runs 17 residues. Germline values: CDR1 MNHEY, CDR2 SMNVEV (reference sequence). CDR3 bases: TGTGCCAGCAGTCCCCCCGAGGGACTAGCGGTCTCCTACGAGCAGTACTTC. This codes for CASSPPEGLAVSYEQYF.

This clonotype was recorded a few times. The rearrangement joins TRBV5-1 to TRBJ1-1, with 7 bases lining up with TRBD1. This CDR3 comprises 14 residues. The V and J ends lost 6 bases and 3 bases, in that order; junction bases with no gene match: 8. Germline V gene data show CDR1 as SGHRS and CDR2 as YFSETQ. Here the CDR3 reads CASNQGVGDTEAFF. CDR3 coding DNA: TGCGCCAGCAACCAGGGGGTAGGGGACACTGAAGCTTTCTTT.

This clonotype was picked up a small number of times. The rearrangement joins TRBV7-2 to TRBJ2-1; TRBD2 agrees at 9 bases. This CDR3 region has 15 residues. Per germline, CDR1 SGHTA and CDR2 FQGNSA. After removal of 5 bases from V and 5 bases from J, the junction contained 7 bases not matched to a gene. The CDR3 sequence: CASSILAGPNNEQFF. CDR3 in DNA: TGTGCCAGCAGCATACTAGCGGGCCCCAACAATGAGCAGTTCTTC.

V is TRBV3-1 and J is TRBJ2-7; perhaps D is TRBD1 or TRBD2 (5 bases each). CDR1 is LGHDT and CDR2 is YNNKEL in the germline V gene (reference sequence). V was pared by 4 bases and J by 5 bases, with 21 bases between. The CDR3 is made up of 16 amino acids. The CDR3 is CASSPYADTAGNEQYF. The CDR3 DNA sequence: TGTGCCAGCAGCCCCTACGCGGACACAGCCGGGAACGAGCAGTACTTC.